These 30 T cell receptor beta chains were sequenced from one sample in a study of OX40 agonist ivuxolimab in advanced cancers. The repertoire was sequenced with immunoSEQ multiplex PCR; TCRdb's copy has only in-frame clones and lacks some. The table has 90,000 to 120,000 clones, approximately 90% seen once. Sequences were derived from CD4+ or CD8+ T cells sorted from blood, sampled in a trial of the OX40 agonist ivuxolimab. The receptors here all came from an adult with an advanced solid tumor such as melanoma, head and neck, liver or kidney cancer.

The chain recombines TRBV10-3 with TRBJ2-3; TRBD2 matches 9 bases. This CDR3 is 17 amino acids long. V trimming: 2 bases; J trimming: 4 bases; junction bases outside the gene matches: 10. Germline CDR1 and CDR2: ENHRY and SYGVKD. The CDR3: CAISETVAGANPDTQYF. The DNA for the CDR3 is TGTGCCATCAGTGAGACCGTAGCGGGAGCTAATCCAGATACGCAGTATTTT.

The CDR3 region is CASSVGPFGEQFF. The CDR3 bases are TGTGCCAGCAGCGTAGGGCCATTTGGTGAGCAGTTCTTC. The rearrangement uses TRBV9 and TRBJ2-1, with unresolved D. This CDR3 is 13 amino acids long. CDR1 and CDR2 from the germline V gene are SGDLS and YYNGEE. Trimming shortened V by 0 bases and J by 9 bases, and 10 bases separated the two germline ends.

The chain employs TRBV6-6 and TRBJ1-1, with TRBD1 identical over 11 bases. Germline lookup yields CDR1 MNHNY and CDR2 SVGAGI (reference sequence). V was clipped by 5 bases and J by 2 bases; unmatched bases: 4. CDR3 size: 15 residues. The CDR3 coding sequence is TGTGCCAGCAGTACCGGGACAGGGGGAAACACTGAAGCTTTCTTT. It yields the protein CASSTGTGGNTEAFF.

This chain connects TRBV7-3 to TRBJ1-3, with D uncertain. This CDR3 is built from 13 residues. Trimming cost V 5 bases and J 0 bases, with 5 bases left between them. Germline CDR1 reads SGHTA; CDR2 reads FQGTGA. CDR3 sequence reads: CASSPDSGNTIYF. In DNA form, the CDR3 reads TGTGCCAGCAGCCCGGACTCTGGAAACACCATATATTTT.

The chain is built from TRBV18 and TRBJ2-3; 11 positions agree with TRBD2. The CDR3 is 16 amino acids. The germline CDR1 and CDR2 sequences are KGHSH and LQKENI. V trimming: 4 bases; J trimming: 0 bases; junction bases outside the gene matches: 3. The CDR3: CASSQGTSGSTDTQYF. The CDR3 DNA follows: TGTGCCAGCTCACAGGGGACTAGCGGAAGCACAGATACGCAGTATTTT.

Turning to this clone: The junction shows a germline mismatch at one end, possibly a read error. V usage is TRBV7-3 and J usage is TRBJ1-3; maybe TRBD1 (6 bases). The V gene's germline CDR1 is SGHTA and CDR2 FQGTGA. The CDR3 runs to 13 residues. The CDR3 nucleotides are TGTGCCAGCAGCGTAACAGGGGGAAACACCATATATTTT. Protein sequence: CASSVTGGNTIYF.

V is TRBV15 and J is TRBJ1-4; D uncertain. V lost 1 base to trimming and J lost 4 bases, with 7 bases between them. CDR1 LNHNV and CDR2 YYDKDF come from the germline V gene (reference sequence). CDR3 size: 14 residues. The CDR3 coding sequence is TGTGCCACCAGCAGAGGGCACTTTAATGAAAAACTGTTTTTT. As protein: CATSRGHFNEKLFF.

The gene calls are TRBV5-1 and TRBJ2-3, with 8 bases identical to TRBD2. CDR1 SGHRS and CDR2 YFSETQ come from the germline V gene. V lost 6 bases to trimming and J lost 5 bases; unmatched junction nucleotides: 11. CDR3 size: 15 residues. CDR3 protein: CASKINSGEGDTQYF. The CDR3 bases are TGCGCCAGCAAGATAAATAGCGGGGAGGGAGATACGCAGTATTTT.

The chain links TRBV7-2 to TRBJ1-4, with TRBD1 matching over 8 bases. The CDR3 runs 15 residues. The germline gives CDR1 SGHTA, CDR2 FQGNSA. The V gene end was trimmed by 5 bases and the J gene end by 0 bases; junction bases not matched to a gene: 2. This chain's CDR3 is CASSPTGATNEKLFF. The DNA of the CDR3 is TGTGCCAGCAGCCCGACAGGGGCAACTAATGAAAAACTGTTTTTT.

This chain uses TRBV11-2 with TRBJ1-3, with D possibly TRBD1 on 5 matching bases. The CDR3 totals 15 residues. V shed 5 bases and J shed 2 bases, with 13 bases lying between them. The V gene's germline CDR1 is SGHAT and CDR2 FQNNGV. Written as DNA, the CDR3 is TGTGCCAGCAGCCCGGCGGGAGGGGCTGGAAACACCATATATTTT. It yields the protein CASSPAGGAGNTIYF.

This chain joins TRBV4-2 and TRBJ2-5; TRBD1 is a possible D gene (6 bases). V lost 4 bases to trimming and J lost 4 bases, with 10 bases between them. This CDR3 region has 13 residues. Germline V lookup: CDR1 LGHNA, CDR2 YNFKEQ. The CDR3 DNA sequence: TGTGCCAGCAGCCCCGTGGGGGCAGAGACCCAGTACTTC. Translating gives CASSPVGAETQYF.

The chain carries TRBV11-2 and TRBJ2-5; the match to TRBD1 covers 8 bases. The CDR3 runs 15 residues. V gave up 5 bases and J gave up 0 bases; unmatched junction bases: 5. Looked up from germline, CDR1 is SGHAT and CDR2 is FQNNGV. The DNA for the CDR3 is TGTGCCAGCAGCACCGGGACAGGAAACCAAGAGACCCAGTACTTC. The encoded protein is CASSTGTGNQETQYF.

Here the CDR3 DNA reads TGTGCCAGCAGAAAAATTAGCTACAATGAGCAGTTCTTC. This encodes CASRKISYNEQFF. The chain carries TRBV6-5 and TRBJ2-1; no definite D call. Between the trimmed V and J ends, which lost 6 bases and 3 bases, there was a span of 9 bases. CDR1 is MNHEY and CDR2 is SVGAGI in the germline V gene. The CDR3 totals 13 residues.

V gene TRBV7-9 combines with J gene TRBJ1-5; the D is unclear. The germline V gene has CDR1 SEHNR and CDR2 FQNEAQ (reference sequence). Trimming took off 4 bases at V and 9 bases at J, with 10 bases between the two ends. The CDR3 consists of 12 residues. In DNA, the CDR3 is TGTGCCAGCAGCTCCGGCCTGGGGCCCCAGCATTTT. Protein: CASSSGLGPQHF.

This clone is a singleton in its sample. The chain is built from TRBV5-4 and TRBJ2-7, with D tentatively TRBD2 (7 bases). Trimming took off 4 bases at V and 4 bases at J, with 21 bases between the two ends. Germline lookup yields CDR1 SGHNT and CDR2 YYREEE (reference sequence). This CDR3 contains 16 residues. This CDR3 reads CASSPGGLQGPYEQYF. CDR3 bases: TGTGCCAGCAGCCCGGGGGGATTACAGGGCCCTTACGAGCAGTACTTC.

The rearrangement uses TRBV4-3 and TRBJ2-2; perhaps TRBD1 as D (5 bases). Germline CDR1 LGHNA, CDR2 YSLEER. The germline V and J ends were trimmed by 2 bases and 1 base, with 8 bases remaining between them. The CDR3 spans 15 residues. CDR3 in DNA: TGCGCCAGCAGCCAATCTGGACAGAACACCGGGGAGCTGTTTTTT. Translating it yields CASSQSGQNTGELFF.

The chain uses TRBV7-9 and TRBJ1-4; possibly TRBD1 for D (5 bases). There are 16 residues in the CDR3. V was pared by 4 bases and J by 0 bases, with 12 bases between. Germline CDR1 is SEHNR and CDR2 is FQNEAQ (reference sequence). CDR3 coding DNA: TGTGCCAGCAGCTCACCGGCGGGGGCAACTAATGAAAAACTGTTTTTT. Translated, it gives CASSSPAGATNEKLFF.

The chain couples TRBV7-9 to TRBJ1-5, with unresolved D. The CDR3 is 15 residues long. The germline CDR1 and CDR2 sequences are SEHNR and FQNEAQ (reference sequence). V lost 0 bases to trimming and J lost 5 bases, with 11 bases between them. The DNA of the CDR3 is TGTGCCAGCAGCTTAGCGGCCACGAACCATCAGCCCCAGCATTTT. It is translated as CASSLAATNHQPQHF. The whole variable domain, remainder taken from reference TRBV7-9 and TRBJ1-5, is DTGVSQNPRHKITKRGQNVTFRCDPISEHNRLYWYRQTLGQGPEFLTYFQNEAQLEKSRLLSDRFSAERPKGSFSTLEIQRTEQGDSAMYLCASSLAATNHQPQHFGDGTRLSIL.

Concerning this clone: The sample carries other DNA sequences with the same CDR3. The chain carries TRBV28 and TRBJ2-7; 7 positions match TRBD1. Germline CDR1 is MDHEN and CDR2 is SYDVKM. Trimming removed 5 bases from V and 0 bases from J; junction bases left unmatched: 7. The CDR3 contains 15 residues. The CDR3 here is CASSPGTASSYEQYF. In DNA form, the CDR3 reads TGTGCCAGCAGTCCCGGGACAGCGAGCTCCTACGAGCAGTACTTC.

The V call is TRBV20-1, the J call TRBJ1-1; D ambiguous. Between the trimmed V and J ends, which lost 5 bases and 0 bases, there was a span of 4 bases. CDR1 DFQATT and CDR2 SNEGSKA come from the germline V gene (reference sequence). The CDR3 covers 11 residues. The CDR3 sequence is CSAGVNTEAFF. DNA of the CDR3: TGCAGTGCTGGAGTGAACACTGAAGCTTTCTTT.

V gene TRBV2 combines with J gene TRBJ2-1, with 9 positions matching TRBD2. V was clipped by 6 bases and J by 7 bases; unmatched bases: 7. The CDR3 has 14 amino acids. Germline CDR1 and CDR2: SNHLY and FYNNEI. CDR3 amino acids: CASRLAGGGNEQFF. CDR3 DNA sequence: TGTGCCAGCAGACTAGCGGGTGGGGGGAATGAGCAGTTCTTC.

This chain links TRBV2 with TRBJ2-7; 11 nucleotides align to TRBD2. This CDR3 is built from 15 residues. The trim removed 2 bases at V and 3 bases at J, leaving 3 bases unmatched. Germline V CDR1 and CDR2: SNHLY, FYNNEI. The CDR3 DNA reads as TGTGCCAGCAGTGAAACCGGACTAGCGGGCTACGAGCAGTACTTC. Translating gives CASSETGLAGYEQYF.

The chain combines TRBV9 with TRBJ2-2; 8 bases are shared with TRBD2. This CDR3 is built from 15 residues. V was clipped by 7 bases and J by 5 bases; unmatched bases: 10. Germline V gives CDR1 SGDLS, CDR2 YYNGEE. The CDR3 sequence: CASESGLGWTGELFF. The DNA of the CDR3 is TGTGCCAGCGAATCGGGACTAGGGTGGACCGGGGAGCTGTTTTTT.

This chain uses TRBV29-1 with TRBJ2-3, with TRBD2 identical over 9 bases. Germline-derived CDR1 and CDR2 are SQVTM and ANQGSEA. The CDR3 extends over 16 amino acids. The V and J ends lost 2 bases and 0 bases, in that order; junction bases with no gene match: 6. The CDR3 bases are TGCAGCGTTGAACACTCCGGGACTAGCAGCACAGATACGCAGTATTTT. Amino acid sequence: CSVEHSGTSSTDTQYF.

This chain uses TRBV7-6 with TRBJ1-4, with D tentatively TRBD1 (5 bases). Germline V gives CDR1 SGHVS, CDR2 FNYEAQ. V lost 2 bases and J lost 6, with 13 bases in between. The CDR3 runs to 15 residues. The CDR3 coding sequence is TGTGCCAGCAGCTTAAGGGCAGGGCGGGATGAAAAACTGTTTTTT. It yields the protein CASSLRAGRDEKLFF.

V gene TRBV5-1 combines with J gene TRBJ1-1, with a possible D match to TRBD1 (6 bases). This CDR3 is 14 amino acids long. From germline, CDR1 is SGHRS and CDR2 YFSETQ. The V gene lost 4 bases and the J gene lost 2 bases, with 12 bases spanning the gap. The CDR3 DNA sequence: TGCGCCAGCAGCGAACAGGGTCCAAACACTGAAGCTTTCTTT. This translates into CASSEQGPNTEAFF.

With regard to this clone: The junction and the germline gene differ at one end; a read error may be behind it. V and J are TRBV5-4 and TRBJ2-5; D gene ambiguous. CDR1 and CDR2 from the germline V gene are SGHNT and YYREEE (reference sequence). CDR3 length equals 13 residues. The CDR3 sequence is CASSLVVQGTQYF. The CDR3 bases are TGTGCCAGCAGCTTGGTGGTTCAAGGGACCCAGTACTTC.

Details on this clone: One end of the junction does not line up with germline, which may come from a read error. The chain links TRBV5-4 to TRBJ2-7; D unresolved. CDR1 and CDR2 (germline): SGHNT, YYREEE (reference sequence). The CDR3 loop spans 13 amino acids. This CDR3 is CASSQNSPSEQYF. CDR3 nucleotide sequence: TGCGCCAGCAGCCAAAATTCACCGAGCGAGCAGTACTTC.

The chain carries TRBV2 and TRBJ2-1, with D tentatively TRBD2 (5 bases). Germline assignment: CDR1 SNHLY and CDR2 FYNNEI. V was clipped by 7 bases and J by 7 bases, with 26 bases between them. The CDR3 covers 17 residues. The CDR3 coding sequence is TGTGCCAGCATACTTCTGGCTAGCCGGGATGTAAGGAATGAGCAGTTCTTC. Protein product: CASILLASRDVRNEQFF.

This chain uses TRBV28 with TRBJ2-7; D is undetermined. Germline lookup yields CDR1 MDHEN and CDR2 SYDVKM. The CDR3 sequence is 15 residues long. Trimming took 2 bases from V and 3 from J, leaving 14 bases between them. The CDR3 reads CASSLARHRVYEQYF. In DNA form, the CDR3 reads TGTGCCAGCAGTTTAGCGAGGCACAGAGTCTACGAGCAGTACTTC.